These T cell receptor beta chains were read from a single sample in a study of T cell clonotyping in hematopoietic cell transplantation. The data were produced by immunoSEQ multiplex PCR, yet TCRdb's version contains in-frame clones alone and is incomplete. The sample lists about 47,000 clones; roughly four fifths were seen once. The input for sequencing was peripheral blood mononuclear cells, taken before stem cell transplant. Source of these receptors: a man aged 55-75 years with myelodysplastic syndrome. Some clones in this sample may be carry-over from other donors' samples. Each CDR3 is given with its conserved first and last residue.

TRBV25-1 CASSESRTVFNEKLFF
TRBV27 CASSLRPRETQYF
TRBV4-3 CASSQDRAGAPYGYTF
TRBV27 CASRTSGPQGGGELFF
TRBV7-2 CASSLARERGSNEQFF
TRBV14 CASSPRTGNNSPLHF
TRBV18 CASSPDRVYEQYF
TRBV6-5 CASRPTGLPYEQYF
TRBV6-5 CASSFSQPANTEAFF
TRBV4-1 CASSQGSQRDYGYTF
TRBV18 CASSQQGNTEAFF
TRBV6-1 CASSENLQFEQYF
TRBV30 CAWSQVPNSPLHF
TRBV6-6 CASKEQERGYTEAFF
TRBV19 CASQDISLPGYTF
TRBV19 CASSLRGGVGANVLTF
TRBV28 CASARGGDYYGYTF
TRBV19 CASRLSSGANVLTF
TRBV10-1 CASSETGGGKETQYF
TRBV9 CASSVRGDDNQPQHF
TRBV19 CASSIIGAYGYTF
TRBV9 CASSVGTNSYEQYF
TRBV4-1 CASSQDGQSEGTQYF
TRBV15 CATRNRGDRGGQPQHF
TRBV7-6 CASSQMTGISYEQYF
TRBV7-9 CASSLSGWDTQYF
TRBV19 CASRYRDRLNQPQHF
TRBV9 CASSLQTGTEQYF
TRBV7-9 CASSRTGSEQFF
TRBV6-5 CASSYSSAGGYEQYF
TRBV14 CASSPRAETAGDTQYF
TRBV7-2 CASSSDRVNEQFF
TRBV19 CASDPRGDQPQHF
TRBV28 CASSLNLNQPQHF
TRBV6-5 CASSLRRGETETQYF